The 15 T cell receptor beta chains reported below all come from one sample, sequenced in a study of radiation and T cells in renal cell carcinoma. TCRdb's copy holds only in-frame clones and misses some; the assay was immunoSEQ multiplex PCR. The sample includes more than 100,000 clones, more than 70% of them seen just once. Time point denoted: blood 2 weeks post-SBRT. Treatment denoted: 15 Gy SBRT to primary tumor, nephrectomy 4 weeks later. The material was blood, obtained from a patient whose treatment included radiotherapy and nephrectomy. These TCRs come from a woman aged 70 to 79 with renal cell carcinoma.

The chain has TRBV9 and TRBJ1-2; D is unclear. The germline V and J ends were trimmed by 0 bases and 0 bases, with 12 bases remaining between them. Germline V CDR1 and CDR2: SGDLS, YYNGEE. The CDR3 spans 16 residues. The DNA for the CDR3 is TGTGCCAGCAGCGTAGGGGCAGGCTTAGCTAACTATGGCTACACCTTC. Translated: CASSVGAGLANYGYTF.

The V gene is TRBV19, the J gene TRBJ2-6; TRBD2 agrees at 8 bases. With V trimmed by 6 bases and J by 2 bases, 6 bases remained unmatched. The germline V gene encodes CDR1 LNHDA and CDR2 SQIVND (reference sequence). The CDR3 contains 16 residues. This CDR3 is CASSPGGGTGANVLTF. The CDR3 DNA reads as TGTGCCAGTAGCCCCGGGGGGGGAACTGGGGCCAACGTCCTGACTTTC.

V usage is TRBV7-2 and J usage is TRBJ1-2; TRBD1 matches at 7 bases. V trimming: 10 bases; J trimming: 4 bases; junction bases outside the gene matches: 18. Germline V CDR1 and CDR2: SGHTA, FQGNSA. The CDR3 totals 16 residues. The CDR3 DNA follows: TGTGCCAACTTGGACCGAGCAGGGGGTCGGGCCTATGGCTACACCTTC. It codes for CANLDRAGGRAYGYTF.

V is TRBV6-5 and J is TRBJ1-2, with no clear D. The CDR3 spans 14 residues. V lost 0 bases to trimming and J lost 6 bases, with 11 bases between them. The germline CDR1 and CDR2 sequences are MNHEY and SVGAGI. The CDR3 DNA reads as TGTGCCAGCAGTTACTCGAATAGAGGGAATGGCTACACCTTC. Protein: CASSYSNRGNGYTF.

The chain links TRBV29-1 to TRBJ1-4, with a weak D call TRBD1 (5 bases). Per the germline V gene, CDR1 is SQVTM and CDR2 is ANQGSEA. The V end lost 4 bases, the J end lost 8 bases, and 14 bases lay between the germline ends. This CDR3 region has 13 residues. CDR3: CSVARGSGEKLFF. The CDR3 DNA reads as TGCAGCGTTGCTCGGGGGTCGGGGGAAAAACTGTTTTTT.

The CDR3 here is CATLSDRSYEQYF. CDR3 bases: TGTGCCACACTTTCAGACAGATCCTACGAGCAGTACTTC. J is TRBJ2-7 and V is TRBV10-3; the D gene is possibly TRBD1 (5 bases). CDR1 and CDR2 from the germline V gene are ENHRY and SYGVKD. V was clipped by 10 bases and J by 1 base, with 14 bases between them. The CDR3 is made up of 13 amino acids.

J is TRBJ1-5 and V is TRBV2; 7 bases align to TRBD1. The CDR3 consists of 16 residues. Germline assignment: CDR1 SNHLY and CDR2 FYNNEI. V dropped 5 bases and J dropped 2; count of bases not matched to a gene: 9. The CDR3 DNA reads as TGTGCCAGCAGTAATGAGGGGGCGCGGGGCAATCAGCCCCAGCATTTT. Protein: CASSNEGARGNQPQHF.

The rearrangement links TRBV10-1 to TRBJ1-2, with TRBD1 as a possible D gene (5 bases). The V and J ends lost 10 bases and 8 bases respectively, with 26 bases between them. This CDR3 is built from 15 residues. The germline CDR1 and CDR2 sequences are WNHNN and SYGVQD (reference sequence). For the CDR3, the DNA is TGCGCCACCAAACCCGTACGGGCCTTGGGGGGGGGCTACACCTTC. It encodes CATKPVRALGGGYTF.

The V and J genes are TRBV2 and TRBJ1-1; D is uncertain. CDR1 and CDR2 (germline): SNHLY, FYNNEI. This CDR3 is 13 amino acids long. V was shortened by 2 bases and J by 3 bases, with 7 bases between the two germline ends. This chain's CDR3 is CASSESTDTEAFF. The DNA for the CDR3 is TGTGCCAGCAGTGAATCTACGGACACTGAAGCTTTCTTT.

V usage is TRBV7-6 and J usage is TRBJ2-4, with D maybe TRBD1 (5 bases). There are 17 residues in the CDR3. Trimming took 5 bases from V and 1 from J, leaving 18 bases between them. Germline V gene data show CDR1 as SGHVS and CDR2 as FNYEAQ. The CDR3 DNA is TGTGCCAGCAGCCCAGAGGTCGGGTCAGGGGCCAAAAACATTCAGTACTTC. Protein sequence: CASSPEVGSGAKNIQYF.

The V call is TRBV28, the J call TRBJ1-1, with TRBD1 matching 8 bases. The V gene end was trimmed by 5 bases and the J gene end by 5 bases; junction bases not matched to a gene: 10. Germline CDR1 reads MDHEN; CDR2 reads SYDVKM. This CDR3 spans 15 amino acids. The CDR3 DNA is TGTGCCAGCAGTCTCCGGAGGACAGGGAGAACTGAAGCTTTCTTT. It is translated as CASSLRRTGRTEAFF.

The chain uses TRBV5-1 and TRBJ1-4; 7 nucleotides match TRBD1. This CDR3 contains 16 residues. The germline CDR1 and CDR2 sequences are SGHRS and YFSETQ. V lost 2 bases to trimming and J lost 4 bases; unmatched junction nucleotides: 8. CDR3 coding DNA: TGCGCCAGCAGCTTTCGCAACAGGGGAGGTAATGAAAAACTGTTTTTT. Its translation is CASSFRNRGGNEKLFF.

The CDR3 loop is CASSRQGRSTDTQYF. The CDR3 nucleotides read TGTGCCAGCAGCCGACAGGGAAGAAGCACAGATACGCAGTATTTT. The chain joins TRBV7-3 to TRBJ2-3; 7 bases match TRBD1. Unmatched junction bases numbered 5, after V lost 5 bases and J lost 0 bases. The CDR3 sequence is 15 residues long. The germline gives CDR1 SGHTA, CDR2 FQGTGA.

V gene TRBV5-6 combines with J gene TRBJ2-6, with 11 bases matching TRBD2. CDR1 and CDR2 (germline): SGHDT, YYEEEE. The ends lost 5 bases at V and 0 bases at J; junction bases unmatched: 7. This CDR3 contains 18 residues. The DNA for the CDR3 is TGTGCCAGCAGTCGCAGACTAGCGGGGCTCTCTGGGGCCAACGTCCTGACTTTC. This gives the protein CASSRRLAGLSGANVLTF.

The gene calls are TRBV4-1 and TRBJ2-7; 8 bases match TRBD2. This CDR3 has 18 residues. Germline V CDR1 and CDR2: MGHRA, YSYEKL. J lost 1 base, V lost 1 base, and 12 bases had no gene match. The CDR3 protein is CASSQALPRGVFSYEQYF. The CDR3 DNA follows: TGCGCCAGCAGCCAAGCCTTACCGCGGGGGGTCTTTTCCTACGAGCAGTACTTC.